This TCR beta chain stems from a study of T cell repertoires in cytomegalovirus infection. One entry per CDR3 protein, called by TCRdb with MiXCR from the reads. The sample holds fewer than 350,000 distinct CDR3 sequences; 17% are singletons and the top ten take around 12%. This clonotype was recorded many times. Its target is unknown. Study findings and constraints: Carriers of CMV and the relevant HLA type were discriminated by public TCR beta frequency.

This CDR3 spans 13 amino acids. V was pared by 7 bases and J by 6 bases, with 14 bases between. The germline CDR1 and CDR2 sequences are MNHNS and SASEGT. The origin of this receptor is a human donor in good health (CMV status not recorded). Some clones in this sample may be carry-over from other donors' samples. The V gene is TRBV6-1, the J gene TRBJ2-3, with D possibly matching TRBD2 (6 bases). What was sequenced was PBMCs. The CDR3 coding sequence is TGTGCCAGCAACCCCGCGGGGAAGGATACGCAGTATTTT. Translating gives CASNPAGKDTQYF.